This TCR beta chain was captured in a study of cytomegalovirus exposure and HLA in healthy donors (dated by TCRdb to between 2016 and 2019). Notes on the research overall: An earlier analysis of roughly 500 of the donors reported roughly 270 Gb of sequence data and 117 million unique TCR beta sequences from some 180 million T cells. Roughly 310 gigabases of sequencing data and 70 million to 85 million unique TCR sequences were included in an early release covering roughly 600 HLA-typed donors. Among the roughly 400 genotyped donors, around 79% belonged to the genetic ancestry cluster associated with self-reported Caucasian donors. The study aimed to test whether signatures of past pathogen exposure could be identified by cataloging public T cell receptors. Using immunosequencing, the study profiled T cell repertoires from 500 to 800 subjects and related those repertoires to cytomegalovirus serostatus. Besides the first cohort of 500 to 700 subjects, a separate validation cohort made up of roughly 120 different subjects was used. High-throughput TCR immunosequencing, statistical association of individual TCRs with disease status, and machine learning were combined to predict cytomegalovirus infection status. A later analysis re-analyzed previously published TCR beta repertoires from roughly 690 donors and added high-resolution HLA genotyping to study TCR occurrence patterns. Rather than drawing on any new phenotypic data, the later analysis identified candidate immune exposures from TCR beta sequences and the way those sequences occurred across donors. An earlier analysis of around 580 of the donors used high-throughput TCR beta sequencing to judge whether each TCR beta V gene segment behaved as functional or pseudogenic. Donor age, sex, ethnicity and CMV serostatus were compiled together with the repertoire data. A later genetic analysis took genome-wide SNP genotypes for about 65% of the roughly 670 donors and used that subset as a discovery cohort. Every repertoire in the discovery cohort had been generated on one and the same sequencing platform. HLA typing included class I and class II loci at four-digit resolution. The number of donors typed differed by locus, with about 629-640 for A, B, C, DRB1 and DQB1, around 560 for DQA1, over 600 for DPA1, and over 400 for DPB1. Because of strong linkage in the cohort, roughly five DR-DQ haplotypes were treated as single units for association and clustering. On average, around 200,000 unique TCR beta nucleotide sequences were sequenced per donor among 398 genotyped donors of the cohort, with roughly 18% of those sequences being non-productive.

In total, just over 650 healthy bone marrow donors made up the cohort. Cohort members were all nominally healthy when sampled, although unrecorded immune exposures were likely present. The donor tested CMV seropositive, placing the donor among the roughly 270 seropositive members of the cohort. A peripheral blood sample was provided by each donor, and peripheral blood mononuclear cells were used for TCR beta sequencing. The Qiagen DNeasy Blood Extraction Kit was used to extract genomic DNA from the blood cell samples. Library preparation used the immunoSEQ multiplex PCR assay. A mixture of 60 forward primers for TCR Vbeta segments and 13 reverse primers for TCR Jbeta segments was used in the multiplex PCR. A multiplex PCR assay on genomic DNA amplified the CDR3 region of rearranged TCR beta genes. The Illumina HiSeq System was used to sequence the amplified TCR beta libraries as 87-base-pair reads. The study's own analysis went as follows. A later analysis counted about 80 million unique TCR beta chains across the 550 to 800 repertoires, and 9.5 million to 11 million of these chains were shared by at least two donors. To remove PCR and sequencing errors, raw reads were error-corrected and collapsed into unique sequences using a nearest-neighbor algorithm that merged closely related sequences. V, D and J gene segments were assigned by aligning CDR3 sequences to IMGT reference sequences. For a sequence to be retained, at least a six-nucleotide match to both a V gene segment and a J gene segment was required. Rearrangements were called productive when the CDR3 lacked stop codons and stayed in frame with V and J; all others were non-productive. CDR3 was defined according to IMGT convention as the region running from the second conserved V-encoded cysteine to the conserved J-encoded phenylalanine. In an earlier analysis of 550 to 650 of the donors, sequences lacking an unambiguous match to a single V gene segment were excluded. An earlier analysis of a few hundred of the donors classified V segments as functional when productive rearrangements were above 56.7% and as segregating when the standard deviation between donors was above 5%. A statistical classification framework was built to diagnose cytomegalovirus status from the catalog of TCR beta chain sequences. In a later analysis, V and J genes were assigned by comparing TCR nucleotide sequences against IMGT/GENE-DB human TR gene sequences. The TCRdist pipeline was used in a later analysis to assign CDR3 sequences and most-parsimonious VDJ recombination scenarios. A later analysis defined each TCR beta chain by its CDR3 amino acid sequence plus V-gene family, and excluded reads lacking a unique V-gene family. To address suspected cross-contamination and a sequencing artifact, a later analysis removed roughly 580 highly shared, low-generation-probability nucleotide sequences. In a later analysis, a clonal expansion index was calculated for each public chain from normalized within-repertoire ranks of inferred template counts. Generation probabilities in a later analysis came from a VDJ recombination model fitted to out-of-frame rearrangements, and those results were checked against IGoR. A later analysis scored TCR-TCR, TCR-HLA and TCR-CMV co-occurrence with hypergeometric tests, applying a repertoire-size bias correction to TCR pairs. To estimate false discovery rates, a later analysis permuted the HLA or CMV assignments 20 times. In a later analysis, co-occurring TCRs were grouped using DBSCAN, with TCRdist sequence similarity added in when clustering inside HLA-allele-positive subsets. Repertoires with fewer than 30,000 or more than 120,000 public chains were left out of co-occurrence clustering, as were four to six repertoires with anomalous nucleotide sharing. TCRdb provides this immuneACCESS table in a form limited to in-frame rearrangements. Some clones are lacking; in checked studies, under half of them reflect an unresolved V gene, and why the rest are absent is not known. Clone size and V and J calls were adopted from that table, with D and trimming inferred from the DNA. This sample has 120,000 to 150,000 clones in its table, and about four fifths of those were observed once. Roughly 3.2% of the sample rests with the top ten.

The CDR3, from cysteine to phenylalanine, totals 18 residues. Only the CDR3 portion is preserved as DNA: 54 bases, with reading frame beginning at the first base. As encoded in the germline V gene (reference sequence), CDR1 is SEHNR while CDR2 is FQNEAQ. Relative to germline, V is missing 1 base and J is missing 2 bases, with 12 bases of the junction outside any gene match. Details on this clone: Its antigen is not yet known. Per-base qualities were not stored, and no clone one base away is much larger.

Findings and caveats that apply to the study as a whole: V-gene and J-gene trimming of TCR beta chains was associated with a missense DCLRE1C variant in a later genetic analysis, and the association was replicated in an independent cohort. A later analysis found that HLA-associated TCR beta chains were more clonally expanded and had lower generation probabilities than equally common non-associated chains. The authors suggested that the approach could potentially be extended to other disease states and immunological phenotypes. The presence/absence analyses assumed that sequencing depth was roughly uniform across donors, and that assumption may not be true. While some public TCRs were present in many individuals, most TCR sequences turned up only very rarely across donors. In a later analysis, most CMV-associated TCR beta chains were found to appear HLA-restricted, with HLA associations seemingly driven largely by CMV exposure. Because counts were too low, about 18 rarely observed V segments, including chromosome 9 orphons, were excluded from the earlier analysis of around 640 of the donors. In an earlier analysis of approximately 600 of the donors, most TCR beta V segments were observed in productive rearrangements about 90% or about 30% of the time, broadly matching IMGT annotations. Correlated functional status among segregating V segments might be attributable to linkage disequilibrium, but an unknown experimental factor could not be ruled out. The study gave a list of about 150 TCR beta chains associated with cytomegalovirus. When HLA alleles, especially DR and DQ, strongly co-occurred, attributing TCR associations to individual alleles was difficult. This cohort had only TCR beta chains sequenced, and the lack of alpha or paired-chain data limited which features could be detected. A further reported finding was that TCR beta sequences accurately predicted the HLA-A and HLA-B alleles for most subjects in the first cohort. CMV serostatus was the only immune exposure information available for the cohort. Cytomegalovirus status was reported to be diagnosed by the classifier with high specificity and sensitivity in both the original and validation cohorts. In a later analysis, over 15,000 TCR beta sequences were associated with specific HLA alleles at a false discovery rate of 0.05. Compared with the approximately 710-donor mean, donors in an Asian-associated ancestry cluster had fewer N-insertions in productive TCRs, according to a later genetic analysis. A later analysis reported that several top co-occurrence clusters appeared linked to parvovirus B19, influenza, CMV and Epstein-Barr virus. Some IMGT-functional V segments, including TRBV6-2 and TRBV6-3, could not be distinguished by the 87-base-pair reads and were therefore excluded. Three of the identified cytomegalovirus-associated TCR beta chains were confirmed in vitro to be specific for cytomegalovirus antigens. A cluster of highly shared sequence variants was judged likely to represent a technical artifact of the sequencing pipeline. HLA typing was unavailable for some donors at each locus, so association tests used only the typed subset. In a later analysis, the rate of TCR association differed among HLA loci, with DRB1 alleles having the most associated TCRs and HLA-C alleles having the fewest.

The origin of this receptor is a young man in good health and CMV-seropositive. Sequencing used PBMCs. The receptor chain draws on TRBV7-9 and TRBJ2-3; 7 nucleotides in the junction match TRBD1. The CDR3 corresponds to CASSLERRQGVFTDTQYF. The sequenced DNA is TGTGCCAGCAGCTTAGAAAGAAGACAGGGAGTTTTCACAGATACGCAGTATTTT.